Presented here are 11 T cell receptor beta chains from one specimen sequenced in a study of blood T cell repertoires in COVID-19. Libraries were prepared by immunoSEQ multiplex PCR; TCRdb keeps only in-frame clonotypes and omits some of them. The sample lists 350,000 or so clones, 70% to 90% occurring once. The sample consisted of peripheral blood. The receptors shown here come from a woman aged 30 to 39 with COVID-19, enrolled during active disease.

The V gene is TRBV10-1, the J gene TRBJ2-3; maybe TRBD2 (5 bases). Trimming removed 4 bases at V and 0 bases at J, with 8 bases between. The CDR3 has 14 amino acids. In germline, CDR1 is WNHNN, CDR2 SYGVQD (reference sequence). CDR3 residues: CASSGGISTDTQYF. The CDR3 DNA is TGCGCCAGCAGTGGAGGGATTAGCACAGATACGCAGTATTTT.

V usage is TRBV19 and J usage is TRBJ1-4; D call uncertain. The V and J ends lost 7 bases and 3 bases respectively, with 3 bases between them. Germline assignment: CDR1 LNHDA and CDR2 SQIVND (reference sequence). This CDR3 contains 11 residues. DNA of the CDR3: TGTGCCAGTACCGCTAATGAAAAACTGTTTTTT. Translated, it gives CASTANEKLFF.

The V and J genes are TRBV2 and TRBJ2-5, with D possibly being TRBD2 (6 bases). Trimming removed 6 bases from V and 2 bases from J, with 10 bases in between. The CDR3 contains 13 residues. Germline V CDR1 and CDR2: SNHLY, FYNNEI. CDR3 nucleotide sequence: TGTGCCAGCAGGCGGGACTTACAAGAGACCCAGTACTTC. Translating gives CASRRDLQETQYF.

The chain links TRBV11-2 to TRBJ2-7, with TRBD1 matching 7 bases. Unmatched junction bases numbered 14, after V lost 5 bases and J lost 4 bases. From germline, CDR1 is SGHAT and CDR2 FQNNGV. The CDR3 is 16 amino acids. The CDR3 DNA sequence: TGTGCCAGCAGCCCGCTCAATAGAGCAGGGGGATACGAGCAGTACTTC. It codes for CASSPLNRAGGYEQYF.

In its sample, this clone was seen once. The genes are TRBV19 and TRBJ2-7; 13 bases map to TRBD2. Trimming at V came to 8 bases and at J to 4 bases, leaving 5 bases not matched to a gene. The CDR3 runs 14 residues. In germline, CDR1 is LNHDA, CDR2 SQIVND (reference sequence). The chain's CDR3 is CASSPGLAGYEQYF. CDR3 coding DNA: TGTGCCAGTTCCCCGGGACTAGCGGGATACGAGCAGTACTTC.

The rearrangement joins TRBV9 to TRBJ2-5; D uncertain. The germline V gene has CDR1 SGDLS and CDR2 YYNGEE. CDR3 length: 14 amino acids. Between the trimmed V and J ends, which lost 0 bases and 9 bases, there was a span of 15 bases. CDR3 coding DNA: TGTGCCAGCAGCGTAGGCAGTTCCCATGCGGCCCAGTACTTC. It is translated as CASSVGSSHAAQYF. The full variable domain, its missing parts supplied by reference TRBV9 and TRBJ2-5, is DSGVTQTPKHLITATGQRVTLRCSPRSGDLSVYWYQQSLDQGLQFLIQYYNGEERAKGNILERFSAQQFPDLHSELNLSSLELGDSALYFCASSVGSSHAAQYFGPGTRLLVL.

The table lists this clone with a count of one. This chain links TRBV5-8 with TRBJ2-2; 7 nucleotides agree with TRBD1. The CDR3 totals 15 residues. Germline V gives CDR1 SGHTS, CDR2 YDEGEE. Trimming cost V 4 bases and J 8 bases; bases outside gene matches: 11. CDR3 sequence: CASSELQGSWGELFF. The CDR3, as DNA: TGTGCCAGCAGCGAACTACAGGGGTCATGGGGGGAGCTGTTTTTT. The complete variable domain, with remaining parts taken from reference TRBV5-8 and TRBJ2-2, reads EAGVTQSPTHLIKTRGQQATLRCSPISGHTSVYWYQQALGLGLQFLLWYDEGEERNRGNFPPRFSGRQFPNYSSELNVNALELEDSALYLCASSELQGSWGELFFGEGSRLTVL.

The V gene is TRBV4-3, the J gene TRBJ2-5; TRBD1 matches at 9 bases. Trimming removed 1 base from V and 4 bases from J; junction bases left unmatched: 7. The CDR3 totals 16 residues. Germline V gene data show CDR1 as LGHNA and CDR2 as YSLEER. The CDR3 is CASSQGGAGQGETQYF. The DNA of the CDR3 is TGCGCCAGCAGCCAAGGCGGCGCGGGACAGGGAGAGACCCAGTACTTC.

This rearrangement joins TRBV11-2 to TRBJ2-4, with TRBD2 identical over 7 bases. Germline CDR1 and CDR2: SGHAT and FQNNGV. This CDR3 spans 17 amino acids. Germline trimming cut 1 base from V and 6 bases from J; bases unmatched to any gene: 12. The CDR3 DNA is TGTGCCAGCAGCTTAGCCCCTAGCGGTTATGGGCGAAACATTCAGTACTTC. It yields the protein CASSLAPSGYGRNIQYF.

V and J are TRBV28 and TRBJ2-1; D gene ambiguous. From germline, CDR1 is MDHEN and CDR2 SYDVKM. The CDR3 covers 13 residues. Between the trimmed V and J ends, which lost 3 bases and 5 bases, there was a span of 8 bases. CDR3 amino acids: CASSFHYDNEQFF. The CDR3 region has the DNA TGTGCCAGCAGTTTCCACTATGACAATGAGCAGTTCTTC.

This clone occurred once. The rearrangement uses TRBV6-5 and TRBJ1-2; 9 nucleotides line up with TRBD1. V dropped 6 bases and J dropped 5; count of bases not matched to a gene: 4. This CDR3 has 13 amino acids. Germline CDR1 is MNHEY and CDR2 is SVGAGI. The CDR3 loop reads CASSRTGVYGYTF. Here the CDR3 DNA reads TGTGCCAGCAGCCGGACAGGGGTTTATGGCTACACCTTC.